This entry features one T cell receptor beta chain sequence. These data come from a study of human T cells and chemical hapten exposure. Overall study context: Diphenylcyclopropenone was applied weekly to patients' scalps across the roughly 24-week study.

Separate cDNA molecules received unique molecular identifiers, which the library attached to them. A single record per CDR3 protein comes from TCRdb applying MiXCR to the RACE reads. The sample includes 150,000 to 200,000 distinct CDR3 sequences, more than 20% seen only once; the top ten take approximately 2.3%. Time point in this sample: patch test 3, about 24 weeks after DPC sensitization. The treatment was: therapeutic diphenylcyclopropenone sensitization with weekly scalp DPC. There are 16 residues in the CDR3. The V segment lost 1 base and the J segment 2 bases; nucleotides outside the gene matches: 7. Germline CDR1 reads SGHKS; CDR2 reads YYEKEE (reference sequence).

V and J are TRBV5-5 and TRBJ2-3; 7 bases align to TRBD2. This specimen consisted of whole blood, obtained in connection with sensitization to the hapten diphenylcyclopropenone (DPC). This receptor was taken from a woman aged 40 to 50 with alopecia areata. Some clones in this sample may be carry-over from other donors' samples. This CDR3 reads CASSLPASGFTDTQYF. CDR3 nucleotides: TGTGCCAGCAGCTTGCCGGCTAGCGGCTTCACAGATACGCAGTATTTT.